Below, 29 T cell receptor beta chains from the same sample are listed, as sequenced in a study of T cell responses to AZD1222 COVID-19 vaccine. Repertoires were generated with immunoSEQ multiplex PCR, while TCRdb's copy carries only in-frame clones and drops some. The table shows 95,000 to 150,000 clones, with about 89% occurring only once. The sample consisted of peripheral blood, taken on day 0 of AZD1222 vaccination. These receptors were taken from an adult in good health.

DNA for the CDR3: TGTGCCAGAAGCTTGGTCCCTTTTACTGGAAACACCATATATTTT. Translated, it gives CARSLVPFTGNTIYF. This sequence joins TRBV5-3 and TRBJ1-3; the D is unclear. TRBV5-3 is filed as an ORF, its function uncertain. V lost 0 bases and J lost 2, with 9 bases in between. The CDR3 sequence is 15 residues long.

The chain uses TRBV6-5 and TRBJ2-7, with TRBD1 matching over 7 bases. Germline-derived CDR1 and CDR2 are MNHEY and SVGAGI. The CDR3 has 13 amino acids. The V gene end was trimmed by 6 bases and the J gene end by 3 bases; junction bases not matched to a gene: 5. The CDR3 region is CASSSGTVYEQYF. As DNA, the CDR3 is TGTGCCAGCAGCTCCGGGACAGTCTACGAGCAGTACTTC.

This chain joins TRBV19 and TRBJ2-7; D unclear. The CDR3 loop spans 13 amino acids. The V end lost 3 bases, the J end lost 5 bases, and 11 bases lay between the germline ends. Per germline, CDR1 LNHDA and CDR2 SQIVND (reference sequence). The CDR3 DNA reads TGTGCCAGTAGTATCGGCCTCGAAGACGAGCAGTACTTC. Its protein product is CASSIGLEDEQYF. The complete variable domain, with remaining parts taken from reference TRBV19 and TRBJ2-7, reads DGGITQSPKYLFRKEGQNVTLSCEQNLNHDAMYWYRQDPGQGLRLIYYSQIVNDFQKGDIAEGYSVSREKKESFPLTVTSAQKNPTAFYLCASSIGLEDEQYFGPGTRLTVT.

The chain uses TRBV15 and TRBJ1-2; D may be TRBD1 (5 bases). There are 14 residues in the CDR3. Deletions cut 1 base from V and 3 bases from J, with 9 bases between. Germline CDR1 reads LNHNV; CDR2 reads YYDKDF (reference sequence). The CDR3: CATSRGGGDYGYTF. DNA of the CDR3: TGTGCCACCAGCAGAGGCGGGGGAGACTATGGCTACACCTTC.

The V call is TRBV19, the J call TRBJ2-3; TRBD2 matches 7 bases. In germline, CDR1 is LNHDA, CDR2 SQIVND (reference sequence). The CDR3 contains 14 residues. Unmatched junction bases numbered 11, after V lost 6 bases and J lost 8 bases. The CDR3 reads CASSPAGSRGTQYF. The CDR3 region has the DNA TGTGCCAGTAGCCCAGCGGGGTCTCGGGGTACGCAGTATTTT.

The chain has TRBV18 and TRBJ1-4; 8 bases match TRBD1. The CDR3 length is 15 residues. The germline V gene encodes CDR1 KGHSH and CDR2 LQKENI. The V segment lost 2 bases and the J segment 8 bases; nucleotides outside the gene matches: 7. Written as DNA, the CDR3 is TGTGCCAGCTCACCAAGGGAAGGGACAGGAGAAAAACTGTTTTTT. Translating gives CASSPREGTGEKLFF.

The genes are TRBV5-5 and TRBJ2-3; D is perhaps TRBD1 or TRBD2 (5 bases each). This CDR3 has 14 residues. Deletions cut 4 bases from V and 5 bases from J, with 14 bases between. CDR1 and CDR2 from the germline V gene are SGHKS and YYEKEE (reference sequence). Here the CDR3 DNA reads TGTGCCAGCAGCATCGGGACCCCCAGAGATACGCAGTATTTT. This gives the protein CASSIGTPRDTQYF.

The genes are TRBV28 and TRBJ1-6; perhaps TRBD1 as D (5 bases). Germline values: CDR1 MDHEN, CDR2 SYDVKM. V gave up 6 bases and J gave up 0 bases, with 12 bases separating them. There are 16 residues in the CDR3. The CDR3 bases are TGTGCCAGCAGGTCACTGGGACCCTCCTATAATTCACCCCTCCACTTT. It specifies CASRSLGPSYNSPLHF.

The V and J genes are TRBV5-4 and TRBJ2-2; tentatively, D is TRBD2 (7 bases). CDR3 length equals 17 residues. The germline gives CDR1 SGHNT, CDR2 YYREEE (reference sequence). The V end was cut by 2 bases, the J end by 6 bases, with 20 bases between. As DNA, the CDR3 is TGTGCCAGCAGCTTCATTGGCGGGAGACCAGGGGCCGGGGAGCTGTTTTTT. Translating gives CASSFIGGRPGAGELFF.

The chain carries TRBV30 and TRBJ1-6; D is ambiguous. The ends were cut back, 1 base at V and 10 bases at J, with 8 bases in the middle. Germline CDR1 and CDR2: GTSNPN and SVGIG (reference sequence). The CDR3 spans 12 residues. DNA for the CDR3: TGTGCCTGGAGTGCACAAGAATCACCCCTCCACTTT. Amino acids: CAWSAQESPLHF.

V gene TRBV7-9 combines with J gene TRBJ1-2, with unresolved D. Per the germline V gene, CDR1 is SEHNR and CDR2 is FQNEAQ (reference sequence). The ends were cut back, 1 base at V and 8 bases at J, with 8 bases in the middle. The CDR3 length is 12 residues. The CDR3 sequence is CASSLDELGYTF. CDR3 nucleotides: TGTGCCAGCAGCTTAGATGAGTTGGGCTACACCTTC.

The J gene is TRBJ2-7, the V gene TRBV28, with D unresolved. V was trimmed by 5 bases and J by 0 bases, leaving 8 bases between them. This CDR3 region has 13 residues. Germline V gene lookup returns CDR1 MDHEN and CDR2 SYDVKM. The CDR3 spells CASSPPSSYEQYF. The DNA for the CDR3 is TGTGCCAGCAGTCCCCCGAGCTCCTACGAGCAGTACTTC.

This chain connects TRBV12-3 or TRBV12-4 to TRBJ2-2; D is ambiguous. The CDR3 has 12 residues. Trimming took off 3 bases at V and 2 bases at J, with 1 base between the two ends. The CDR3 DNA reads TGTGCCAGCAGTTTCAACACCGGGGAGCTGTTTTTT. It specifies CASSFNTGELFF.

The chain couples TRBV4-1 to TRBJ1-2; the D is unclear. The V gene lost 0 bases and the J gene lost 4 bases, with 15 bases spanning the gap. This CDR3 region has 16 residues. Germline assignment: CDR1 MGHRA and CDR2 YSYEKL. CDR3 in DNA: TGCGCCAGCAGCCAAGATATTCGGCGGACTACCTATGGCTACACCTTC. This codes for CASSQDIRRTTYGYTF.

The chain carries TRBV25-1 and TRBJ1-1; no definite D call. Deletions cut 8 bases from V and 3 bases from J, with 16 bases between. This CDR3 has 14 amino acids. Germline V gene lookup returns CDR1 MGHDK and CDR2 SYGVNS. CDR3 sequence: CASSSGWVDTEAFF. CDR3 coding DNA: TGTGCCAGCTCAAGTGGTTGGGTGGACACTGAAGCTTTCTTT.

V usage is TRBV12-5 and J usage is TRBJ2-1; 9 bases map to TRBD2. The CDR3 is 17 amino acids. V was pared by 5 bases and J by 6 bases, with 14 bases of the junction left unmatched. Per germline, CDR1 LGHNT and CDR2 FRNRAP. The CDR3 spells CASGPGGSGRYSNEQFF. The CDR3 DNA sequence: TGTGCTAGTGGTCCCGGGGGGAGCGGGAGGTATAGCAATGAGCAGTTCTTC.

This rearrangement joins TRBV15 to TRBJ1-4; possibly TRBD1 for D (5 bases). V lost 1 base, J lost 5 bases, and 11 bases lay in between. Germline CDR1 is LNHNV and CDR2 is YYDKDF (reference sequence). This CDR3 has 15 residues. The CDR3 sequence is CATSRVGTDNEKLFF. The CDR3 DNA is TGTGCCACCAGCAGAGTCGGGACGGACAATGAAAAACTGTTTTTT.

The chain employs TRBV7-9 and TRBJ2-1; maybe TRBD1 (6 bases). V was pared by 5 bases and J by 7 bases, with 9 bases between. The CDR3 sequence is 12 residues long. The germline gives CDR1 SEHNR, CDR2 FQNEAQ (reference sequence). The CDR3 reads CASSVTGNEQFF. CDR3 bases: TGTGCCAGCAGCGTAACAGGGAATGAGCAGTTCTTC.

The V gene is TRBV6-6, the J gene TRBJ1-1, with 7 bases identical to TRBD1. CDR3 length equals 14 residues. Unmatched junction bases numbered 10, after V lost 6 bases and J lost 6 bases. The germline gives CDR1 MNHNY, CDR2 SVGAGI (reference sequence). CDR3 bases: TGTGCCAGCAGATCCGACAGGGAACGCGCTGAAGCTTTCTTT. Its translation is CASRSDRERAEAFF.

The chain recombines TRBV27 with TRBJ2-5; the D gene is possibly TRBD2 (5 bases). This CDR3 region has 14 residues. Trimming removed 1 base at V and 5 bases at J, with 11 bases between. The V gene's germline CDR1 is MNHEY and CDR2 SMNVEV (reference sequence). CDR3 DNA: TGTGCCAGCAGTTTATGGGGAGTGGACGAGACCCAGTACTTC. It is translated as CASSLWGVDETQYF.

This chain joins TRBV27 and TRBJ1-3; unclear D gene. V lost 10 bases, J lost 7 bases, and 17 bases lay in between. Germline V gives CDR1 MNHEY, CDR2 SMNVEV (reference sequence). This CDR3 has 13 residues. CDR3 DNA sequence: TGTGCCACAAGAGGCGGTGCTTGGAACACCATATATTTT. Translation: CATRGGAWNTIYF.

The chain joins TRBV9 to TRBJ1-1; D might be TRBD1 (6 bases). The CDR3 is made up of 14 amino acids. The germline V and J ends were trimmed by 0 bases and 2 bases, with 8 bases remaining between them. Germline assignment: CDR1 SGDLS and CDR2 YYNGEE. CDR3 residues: CASSVGQDNTEAFF. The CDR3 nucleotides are TGTGCCAGCAGCGTAGGACAGGACAACACTGAAGCTTTCTTT.

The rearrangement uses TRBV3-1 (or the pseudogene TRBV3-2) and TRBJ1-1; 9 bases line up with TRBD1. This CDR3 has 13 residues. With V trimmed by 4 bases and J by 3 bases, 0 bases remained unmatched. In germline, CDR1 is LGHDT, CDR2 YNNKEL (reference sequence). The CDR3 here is CASSRQGDTEAFF. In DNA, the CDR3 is TGTGCCAGCAGCCGACAGGGGGACACTGAAGCTTTCTTT.

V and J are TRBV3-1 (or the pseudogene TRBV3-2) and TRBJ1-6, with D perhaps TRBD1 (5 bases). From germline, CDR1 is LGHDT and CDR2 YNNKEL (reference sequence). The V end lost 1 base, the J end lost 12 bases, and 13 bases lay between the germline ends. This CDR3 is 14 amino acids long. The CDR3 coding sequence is TGTGCCAGCAGCCAAGGGCTCAGGGAGGGACCCCTCCACTTT. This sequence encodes CASSQGLREGPLHF.

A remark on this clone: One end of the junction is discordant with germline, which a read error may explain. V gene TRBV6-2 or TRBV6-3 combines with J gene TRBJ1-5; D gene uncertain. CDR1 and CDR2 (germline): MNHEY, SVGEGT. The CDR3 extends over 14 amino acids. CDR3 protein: CASRYSGGRQPQHF. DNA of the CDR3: TGTGCCAGCAGATACTCAGGTGGGAGGCAGCCCCAGCATTTT.

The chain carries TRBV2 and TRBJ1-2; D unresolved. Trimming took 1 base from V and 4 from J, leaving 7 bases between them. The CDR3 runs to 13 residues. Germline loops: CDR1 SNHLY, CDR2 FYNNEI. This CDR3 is CASSEGPAYGYTF. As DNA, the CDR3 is TGTGCCAGCAGTGAAGGTCCGGCCTATGGCTACACCTTC.

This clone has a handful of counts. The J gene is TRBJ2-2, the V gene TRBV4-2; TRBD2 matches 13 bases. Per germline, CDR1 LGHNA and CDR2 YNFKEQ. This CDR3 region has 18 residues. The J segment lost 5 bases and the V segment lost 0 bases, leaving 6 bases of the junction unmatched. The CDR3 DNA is TGTGCCAGCAGCCAAGATGGACTAGCGGGGGTGGGAACCGGGGAGCTGTTTTTT. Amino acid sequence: CASSQDGLAGVGTGELFF.

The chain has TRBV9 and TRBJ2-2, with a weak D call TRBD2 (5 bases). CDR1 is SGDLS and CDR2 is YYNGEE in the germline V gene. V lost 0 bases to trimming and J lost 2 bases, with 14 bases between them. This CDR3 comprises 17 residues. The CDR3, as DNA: TGTGCCAGCAGCGTAGATCCCGTCGGGGTCAACACCGGGGAGCTGTTTTTT. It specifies CASSVDPVGVNTGELFF. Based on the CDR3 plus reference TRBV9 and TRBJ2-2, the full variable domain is DSGVTQTPKHLITATGQRVTLRCSPRSGDLSVYWYQQSLDQGLQFLIQYYNGEERAKGNILERFSAQQFPDLHSELNLSSLELGDSALYFCASSVDPVGVNTGELFFGEGSRLTVL.

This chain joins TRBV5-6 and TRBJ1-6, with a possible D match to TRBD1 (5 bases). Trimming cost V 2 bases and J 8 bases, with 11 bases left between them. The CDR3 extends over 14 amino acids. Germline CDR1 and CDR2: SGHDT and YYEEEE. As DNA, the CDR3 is TGTGCCAGCAGCTTTGAACGGGGGGATTCACCCCTCCACTTT. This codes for CASSFERGDSPLHF.